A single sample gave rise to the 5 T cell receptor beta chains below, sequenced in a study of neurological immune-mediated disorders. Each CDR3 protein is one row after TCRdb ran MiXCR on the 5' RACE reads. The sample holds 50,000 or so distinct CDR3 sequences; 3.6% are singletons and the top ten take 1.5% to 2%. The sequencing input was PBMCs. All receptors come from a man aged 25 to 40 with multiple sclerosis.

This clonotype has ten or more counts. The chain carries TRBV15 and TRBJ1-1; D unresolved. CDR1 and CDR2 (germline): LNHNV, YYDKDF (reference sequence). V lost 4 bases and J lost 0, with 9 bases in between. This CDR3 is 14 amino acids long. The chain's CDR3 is CATSTIHMNTEAFF. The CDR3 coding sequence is TGTGCCACCAGCACCATACACATGAACACTGAAGCTTTCTTT.

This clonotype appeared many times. The CDR3 DNA reads TGTGCCAGCAGTTTAGGAGGGACCAATCAGCCCCAGCATTTT. Translating gives CASSLGGTNQPQHF. The chain recombines TRBV12-3 or TRBV12-4 with TRBJ1-5; D may be TRBD1 (5 bases). The CDR3 extends over 14 amino acids. With 1 base removed from V and 3 bases from J, the gap between germline ends came to 7 bases.

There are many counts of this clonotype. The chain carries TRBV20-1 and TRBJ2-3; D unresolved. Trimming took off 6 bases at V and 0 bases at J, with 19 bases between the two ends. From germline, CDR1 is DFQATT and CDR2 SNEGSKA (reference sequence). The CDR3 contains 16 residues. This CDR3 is CSASGVEQTSTDTQYF. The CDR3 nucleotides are TGCAGTGCCTCAGGCGTGGAGCAAACTAGCACAGATACGCAGTATTTT.

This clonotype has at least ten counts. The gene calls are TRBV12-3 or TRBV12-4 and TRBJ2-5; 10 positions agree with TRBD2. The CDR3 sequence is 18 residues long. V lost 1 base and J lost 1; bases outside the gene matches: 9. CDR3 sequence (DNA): TGTGCCAGCAGTTTAGGTGGTAGCGGGGGGTCTGGCCAAGAGACCCAGTACTTC. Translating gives CASSLGGSGGSGQETQYF.

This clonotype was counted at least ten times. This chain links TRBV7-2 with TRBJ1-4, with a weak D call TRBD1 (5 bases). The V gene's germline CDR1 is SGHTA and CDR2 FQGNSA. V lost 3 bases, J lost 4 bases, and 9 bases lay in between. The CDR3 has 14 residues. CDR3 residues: CASSFNRLNEKLFF. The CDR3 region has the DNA TGTGCCAGCAGCTTCAACAGGCTTAATGAAAAACTGTTTTTT.